This T cell receptor beta chain came from a study of PD-1 blockade in mismatch repair-deficient tumors. Study information: Patients had approximately 11 mismatch repair-deficient cancer types and were previously treated and progressing.

With 4 bases clipped from V and 9 bases from J, the junction kept 7 bases outside the gene matches. Germline CDR1 and CDR2: SGHNT and YYREEE (reference sequence). There are 16 residues in the CDR3. The TCR-sequenced patients were a few responders to pembrolizumab. Profiled with immunoSEQ multiplex PCR; TCRdb holds only in-frame clones, not every one. The sample holds over 60,000 clones, approximately 88% seen once. The chain recombines TRBV5-4 with TRBJ2-1; 16 bases match TRBD2. Material: peripheral blood, obtained 52 weeks after starting pembrolizumab. This receptor was identified in an adult with mismatch repair-deficient cancer. The CDR3 sequence is CASSTGTSGRASEQFF. DNA of the CDR3: TGTGCCAGCAGCACGGGGACTAGCGGGAGGGCCAGTGAGCAGTTCTTC.